This paragraph reports one T cell receptor (beta chain). Measured with immunoSEQ multiplex PCR; TCRdb has only the in-frame clones, and not every one. The profile shows roughly 330,000 clones, roughly 90% of them singletons. Germline V CDR1 and CDR2: LGHNA, YNFKEQ. V was cut by 3 bases and J by 1 base, with 6 bases left in between. This CDR3 spans 13 amino acids. The sample comes from a study of blood T cell repertoires in COVID-19. The wider study: From the United States, Italy and Spain came samples of acute and convalescent COVID-19. T cells, B-cell-depleted T cells, or PBMCs provided the cDNA or gDNA that served as material.

V gene TRBV4-2 combines with J gene TRBJ2-5; D remains ambiguous. Sequencing input: peripheral blood. This TCR was sampled from a man between 18 and 29 years old who had recovered from COVID-19. This CDR3 is CASSHPIQETQYF. In DNA, the CDR3 is TGTGCCAGCAGCCATCCCATCCAAGAGACCCAGTACTTC.